Below, one TCR beta chain is given with its context. This CDR3 is 14 amino acids long. CDR1 is SEHNR and CDR2 is FQNEAQ in the germline V gene (reference sequence). V lost 3 bases and J lost 8, with 11 bases in between. Study processing details: By means of reference gene primer amplification, nucleated cell counts were estimated. Clones were sequenced by immunoSEQ multiplex PCR, and TCRdb holds only the in-frame ones, with some missing. The V and J calls and clone size come from that table; D and trimming were worked out from the DNA. The sample holds roughly 34,000 clones, 75% to 90% seen once. This sample stems from a study of blood T cell repertoires in COVID-19. Study-level information: In each case, the material was cDNA or gDNA derived from T cells, B-cell-depleted T cells, or PBMCs.

This receptor was identified in a woman of 80 years or more with active or convalescent COVID-19. The chain recombines TRBV7-9 with TRBJ1-6; possibly TRBD1 for D (5 bases). Sequencing was performed on peripheral blood. As DNA, the CDR3 is TGTGCCAGCAGCTTTCTAGGGGCCTATTCACCCCTCCACTTT. Translated, it gives CASSFLGAYSPLHF. Full variable domain (missing parts from reference TRBV7-9 and TRBJ1-6): DTGVSQNPRHKITKRGQNVTFRCDPISEHNRLYWYRQTLGQGPEFLTYFQNEAQLEKSRLLSDRFSAERPKGSFSTLEIQRTEQGDSAMYLCASSFLGAYSPLHFGNGTRLTVT.